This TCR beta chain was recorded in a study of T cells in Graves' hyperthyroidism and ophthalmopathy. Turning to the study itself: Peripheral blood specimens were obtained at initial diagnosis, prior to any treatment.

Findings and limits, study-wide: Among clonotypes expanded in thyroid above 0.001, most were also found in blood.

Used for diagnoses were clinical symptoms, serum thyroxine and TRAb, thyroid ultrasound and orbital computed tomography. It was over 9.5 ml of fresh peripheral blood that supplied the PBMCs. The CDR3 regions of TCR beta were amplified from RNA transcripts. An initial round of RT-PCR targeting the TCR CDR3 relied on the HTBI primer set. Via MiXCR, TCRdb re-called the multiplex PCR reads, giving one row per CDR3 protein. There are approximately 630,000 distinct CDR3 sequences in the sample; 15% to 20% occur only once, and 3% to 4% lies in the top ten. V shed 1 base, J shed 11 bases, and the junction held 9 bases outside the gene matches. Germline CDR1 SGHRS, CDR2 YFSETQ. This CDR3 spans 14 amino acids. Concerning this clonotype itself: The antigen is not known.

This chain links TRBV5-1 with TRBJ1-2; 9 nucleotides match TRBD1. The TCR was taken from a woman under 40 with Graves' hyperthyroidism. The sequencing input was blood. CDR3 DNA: TGCGCCAGCAGCTTGACGGGACAGGGTTCCCCTTACACCTTC. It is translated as CASSLTGQGSPYTF.